This TCR beta chain was recovered during a study of OX40 agonist ivuxolimab in advanced cancers. Across the study: Ivuxolimab is a fully human IgG2 antibody that activates OX40 (CD134). Study results and caveats: The study observed clonal expansion of CD4+ and CD8+ blood T cells by week 6 at 0.1 to 3.0 mg/kg. Certain nonresponding patients likewise had low normalized T-cell clonal expansion.

Comments on this clone: Its target is not known.

CDR3 length: 15 amino acids. Germline V lookup: CDR1 SGHAT, CDR2 FQNNGV. V lost 2 bases and J 6 bases, leaving 13 bases between the germline ends. Generated by immunoSEQ multiplex PCR, the TCRdb table keeps only in-frame clones and is missing some. The data show about 61,000 clones, under 90% seen once. This clonotype was obtained from an adult with an advanced solid tumor such as melanoma, head and neck, liver or kidney cancer. This specimen was CD4+ or CD8+ T cells sorted from blood, taken in a trial of the OX40 agonist ivuxolimab. This chain connects TRBV11-2 to TRBJ2-2; no reliable D call. The CDR3 region is CASSLRPANPGELFF. The CDR3 DNA follows: TGTGCCAGCAGCTTAAGGCCCGCCAACCCCGGGGAGCTGTTTTTT.